At least ten counts were recorded for the clone carrying this TCR beta chain. No antigen is known for it. The CDR3 runs 13 residues. Germline V gives CDR1 SGHVS, CDR2 FNYEAQ. The V and J ends lost 3 bases and 5 bases respectively, with 8 bases between them. This sample is part of a study of T cell repertoires in cytomegalovirus infection. Study-level background: Indications came from public TCR beta signatures; they pointed to CMV infection and to a matching HLA type.

TCRdb reprocessed the reads via MiXCR and lists one record per CDR3 protein. The sample yields approximately 1,000,000 distinct CDR3 sequences, under 40% seen once. The sample here was cultured CD8+ T cells from PBMCs, taken from culture after CMV antigen stimulation. The receptor comes from a human donor in good health (CMV status not recorded). Some clones in this sample may be carry-over from other donors' samples. The chain has TRBV7-6 and TRBJ1-5; D gene ambiguous. CDR3 DNA: TGTGCCAGCAGCTTGGCCCACCATCAGCCCCAGCATTTT. This codes for CASSLAHHQPQHF.